Listed below are T cell receptor beta chains from one sample, sequenced in a study of blood T cells in healthy people across ages. TCRdb re-called the 5' RACE reads through MiXCR, storing one row per CDR3 protein. The sample gives some 640,000 distinct CDR3 sequences, 25% to 30% of which show up once; 15% to 19% is in the top ten. Sample: blood. The receptors come from a woman of 80 years or more in good health. Each CDR3 is given with its conserved first and last residue. D genes are given only for firm matches. Clone size, where shown, is once, few, many, or a class for clones that have expanded.

d_call j_call cdr3_length clone_size v_call cdr3_aa cdr3_nt
NA TRBJ1-5 15 NA TRBV4-3 CASSQDLSGNQPQHF TGCGCCAGCAGCCAAGATCTATCCGGTAATCAGCCCCAGCATTTT
NA TRBJ2-7 12 many TRBV6-6 CASSFDRYEQYF TGTGCCAGCAGTTTTGACAGGTACGAGCAGTACTTC
TRBD1 TRBJ1-1 13 many TRBV7-3 CASSLDRWTEAFF TGTGCCAGCAGCTTGGACAGGTGGACTGAAGCTTTCTTT
TRBD2 TRBJ2-1 16 NA TRBV5-1 CASSLVLREGQHEQFF TGCGCCAGCAGCTTGGTGCTGCGGGAGGGCCAGCATGAGCAGTTCTTC
TRBD1 TRBJ2-3 15 many TRBV9 CASSVVGQGTDTQYF TGTGCCAGCAGCGTAGTGGGACAGGGCACAGATACGCAGTATTTT
NA TRBJ2-5 14 few TRBV24-1 CATSGGTTQETQYF TGTGCCACCAGTGGGGGGACCACACAAGAGACCCAGTACTTC
NA TRBJ2-7 11 NA TRBV20-1 CSASSVGEQYF TGCAGTGCTTCCTCCGTTGGCGAGCAGTACTTC
TRBD2 TRBJ2-1 15 NA TRBV19 CASSEGAGGIREQFF TGTGCCAGTAGTGAAGGAGCGGGGGGGATTCGGGAGCAGTTCTTC
NA TRBJ2-1 11 many TRBV29-1 CSVEAPNEQFF TGCAGCGTTGAGGCACCGAATGAGCAGTTCTTC
TRBD1 TRBJ1-2 13 NA TRBV29-1 CSVDQGQGAGYTF TGCAGCGTTGATCAGGGGCAGGGGGCTGGCTACACCTTC
TRBD2 TRBJ2-1 17 NA TRBV13 CASSFAKRGGPYNEQFF TGTGCCAGCAGCTTCGCCAAACGGGGAGGGCCCTACAATGAGCAGTTCTTC
TRBD1 TRBJ2-7 15 many TRBV4-2 CASSQVRDRVGEQYF TGTGCCAGCAGCCAAGTCCGGGACAGGGTCGGCGAGCAGTACTTC
NA TRBJ2-2 15 few TRBV9 CASSVDVGTYGELFF TGTGCCAGCAGCGTAGATGTAGGAACTTACGGGGAGCTGTTTTTT
NA TRBJ2-3 11 NA TRBV20-1 CSARDLSTQYF TGCAGTGCTAGAGATCTAAGTACGCAGTATTTT
NA TRBJ1-2 12 many TRBV20-1 CSARQGLRGYTF TGCAGTGCTAGACAGGGGCTGCGAGGCTACACCTTC